The source of this T cell receptor (beta chain) is a study of beta chain features in type 1 diabetes. The CDR3 is 14 amino acids. Germline CDR1 is LNHDA and CDR2 is SQIVND (reference sequence). Trimming cost V 6 bases and J 5 bases, with 15 bases left between them. Expressed TCRB transcripts got sequenced, as all isolated RNA was reverse transcribed. Assay: immunoSEQ multiplex PCR; the TCRdb copy retains only in-frame clones and omits some. The sample includes around 500,000 clones, over 9.5% seen only once; the top ten take over 0.035%. The sequence was collected from a woman aged 18-29 years in good health. Material for sequencing was naive CD4+ T cells from blood. V gene TRBV19 combines with J gene TRBJ2-3; D uncertain. CDR3 amino acids: CASRSELRGDTQYF. As DNA, the CDR3 is TGTGCCAGTAGATCGGAACTACGCGGAGATACGCAGTATTTT.